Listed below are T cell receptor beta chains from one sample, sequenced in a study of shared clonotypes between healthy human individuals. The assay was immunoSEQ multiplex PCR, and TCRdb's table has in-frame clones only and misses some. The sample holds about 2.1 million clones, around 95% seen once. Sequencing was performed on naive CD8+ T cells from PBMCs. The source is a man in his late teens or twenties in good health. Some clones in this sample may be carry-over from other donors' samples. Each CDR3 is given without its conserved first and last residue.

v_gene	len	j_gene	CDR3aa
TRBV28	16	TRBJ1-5	ASSPSLGFSETNQPQH
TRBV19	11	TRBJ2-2	ASRTANTGELF
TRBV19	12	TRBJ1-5	ASSVRDRGQPQH
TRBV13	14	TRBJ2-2	ASSLEGTGNTGELF
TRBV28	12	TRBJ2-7	ASSFGTVSYEQY
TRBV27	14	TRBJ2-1	ASSPASGSSYNEQF
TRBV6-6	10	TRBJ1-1	ASSYSNTEAF
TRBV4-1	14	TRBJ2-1	ASSQVRAAPGNEQF
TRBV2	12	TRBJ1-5	ASSERRNNQPQH
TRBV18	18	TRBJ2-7	ASSPPVQTPSQGVIYEQY
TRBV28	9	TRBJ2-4	AGQARNIQY
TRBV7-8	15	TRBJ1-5	ASSSEDRGASNQPQH
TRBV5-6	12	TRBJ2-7	ASSLGGGVYEQY
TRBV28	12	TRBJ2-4	ASSLFPGGSIQY
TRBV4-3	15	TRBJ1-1	ASSQDMIGAAGTEAF
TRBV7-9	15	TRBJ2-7	ASSAPPGTSGSYEQY
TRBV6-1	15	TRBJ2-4	ASSEVWQGFAKNIQY
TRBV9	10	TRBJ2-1	ASSPSLDEQF
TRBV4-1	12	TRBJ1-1	ASSPRDIGDEAF
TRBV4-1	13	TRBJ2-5	ASSQAGLAEETQY
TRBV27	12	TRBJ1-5	ASSPRQGNQPQH
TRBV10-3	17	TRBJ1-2	AISKRDRSLTDLRYGYT
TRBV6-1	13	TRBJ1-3	ASSEMGGSGNTIY
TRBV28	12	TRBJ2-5	ASRPSGGVETQY
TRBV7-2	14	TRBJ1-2	ASNQIRTDLIYGYT
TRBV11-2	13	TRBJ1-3	ASSLVTRSGNTIY
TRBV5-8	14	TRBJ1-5	ASRLEPRLGYQPQH
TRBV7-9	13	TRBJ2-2	ASSLMGRLTGELF
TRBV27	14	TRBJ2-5	ASSMRGPSSQETQY
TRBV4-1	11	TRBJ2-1	ATWDRGHNEQF
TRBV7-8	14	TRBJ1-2	ASSSPQGQWNYGYT
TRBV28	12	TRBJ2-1	ASSLATEYNEQF
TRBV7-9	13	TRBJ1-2	ASSATGTSNYGYT
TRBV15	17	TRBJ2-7	ATSRDFRFPTSGNYEQY
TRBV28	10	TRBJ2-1	ASSPRSGEQF
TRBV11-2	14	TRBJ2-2	ASSPRTGQPTGELF
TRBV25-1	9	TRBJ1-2	ASRVTDGYT
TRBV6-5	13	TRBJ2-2	ASTRTRSGTGELF
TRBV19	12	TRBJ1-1	ASSIQGLGTEAF